This TCR beta chain was profiled in a study of identical twins. Between the trimmed V and J ends, which lost 4 bases and 5 bases, there was a span of 15 bases. The germline gives CDR1 SGHRS, CDR2 YFSETQ. This CDR3 comprises 14 residues. TCRdb re-analysed the 5' RACE reads in MiXCR, keeping a single row per CDR3 protein. The sample lists some 560,000 distinct CDR3 sequences, more than 9% occurring once. This sample was also put to use in a study of yellow fever vaccine responses in identical twins.

Material: PBMCs. V and J are TRBV5-1 and TRBJ1-2, with no clear D. The sequence was obtained from a woman aged 18 to 35 in good health. CDR3 loop: CASSQTSANYGYTF. The CDR3 DNA reads TGCGCCAGCAGCCAAACGTCAGCAAATTATGGCTACACCTTC.